The 2 T cell receptor beta chains listed next were all sequenced from one sample in a study of T-cell memory formation after mild COVID-19. TCRdb ran MiXCR on the 5' RACE reads and lists one entry per CDR3 protein. The sample lists roughly 130,000 distinct CDR3 sequences, 15% to 20% occurring once. The sample was PBMCs or a T cell subset sorted from them (not recorded which). These receptor sequences come from an adult woman who had mild COVID-19 (a few samples of this study predate the infection). Cell type and time point are not known.

Only a few counts were recorded for this clonotype. This rearrangement joins TRBV12-3 or TRBV12-4 to TRBJ1-2; perhaps TRBD1 as D (5 bases). V shed 5 bases and J shed 8 bases, with 15 bases lying between them. The CDR3 contains 13 residues. The CDR3 DNA is TGTGCCAGCAGTCTTCTGGGGACCGGGGGCTACACCTTC. The encoded protein is CASSLLGTGGYTF.

This clonotype has only a few counts. The genes are TRBV10-3 and TRBJ1-2; tentatively, D is TRBD1 (5 bases). The V and J ends lost 2 bases and 3 bases respectively, with 7 bases between them. The CDR3 totals 13 residues. Germline loops: CDR1 ENHRY, CDR2 SYGVKD. CDR3 sequence: CAISEEQDYGYTF. The CDR3 DNA sequence: TGTGCCATCAGTGAGGAACAGGACTATGGCTACACCTTC.